This TCR beta chain was identified during a study of blood T cell repertoires in COVID-19. In the study overall: The samples span acute and convalescent COVID-19 from the United States, Italy and Spain. Sources were T cells, B-cell-depleted T cells, or PBMCs; the material itself was cDNA or gDNA.

TCRdb's copy holds only in-frame clones and misses some; the assay was immunoSEQ multiplex PCR. The data contain about 50,000 clones, 86% of them singletons. This TCR derives from an older woman with acute or convalescent COVID-19. Sequencing used peripheral blood.

This CDR3 is CASSLGQLNTEAFF. The CDR3 bases are TGTGCCAGCAGCTTGGGGCAGTTGAACACTGAAGCTTTCTTT. J is TRBJ1-1 and V is TRBV7-8; tentatively, D is TRBD1 (5 bases). The V gene lost 3 bases and the J gene lost 0 bases, with 8 bases spanning the gap. This CDR3 has 14 residues. Germline V gene data show CDR1 as SGHVS and CDR2 as FQNEAQ.